This is a list of T cell receptor beta chains from one sample in a study of blood T cells in healthy people across ages. TCRdb re-derived calls from the 5' RACE reads in MiXCR, one entry per CDR3 protein. Found here are over a million distinct CDR3 sequences, about 25% of them singletons; the top ten hold about 0.69%. These same records also appear under a second study, on T cells of mothers and their children.

The source material was blood. The receptors were gathered from a girl aged 2 to 10 in good health. CDR3s leave out the opening cysteine and the closing phenylalanine or tryptophan. Fields, in order: J gene, CDR3 length, V gene, CDR3 protein.

J gene: TRBJ2-7; CDR3 length: 15; V gene: TRBV6-2/TRBV6-3; CDR3 protein: ASSLYRWTSGSDEQY
J gene: TRBJ1-2; CDR3 length: 10; V gene: TRBV6-5; CDR3 protein: ASARESYDYT
J gene: TRBJ2-2; CDR3 length: 15; V gene: TRBV21-1; CDR3 protein: ASSRSRGGNGPGELF
J gene: TRBJ2-5; CDR3 length: 13; V gene: TRBV13; CDR3 protein: ASSLESRGGETQY
J gene: TRBJ1-5; CDR3 length: 11; V gene: TRBV12-5; CDR3 protein: ASGWDSNQPQH
J gene: TRBJ1-5; CDR3 length: 11; V gene: TRBV12-5; CDR3 protein: ASGLSLTQPQH
J gene: TRBJ1-1; CDR3 length: 12; V gene: TRBV7-3; CDR3 protein: ASSYTGGGTEAF
J gene: TRBJ2-1; CDR3 length: 10; V gene: TRBV12-3/TRBV12-4; CDR3 protein: ASSLAGPVVL
J gene: TRBJ2-5; CDR3 length: 17; V gene: TRBV4-1; CDR3 protein: ASSQRPWGLAGEQETQY
J gene: TRBJ1-1; CDR3 length: 11; V gene: TRBV20-1; CDR3 protein: SVPDRSNTEAF
J gene: TRBJ1-6; CDR3 length: 11; V gene: TRBV6-5; CDR3 protein: ASGRGVDSPLH
J gene: NA; CDR3 length: 13; V gene: TRBV27; CDR3 protein: ASSLSGAGWYEQY
J gene: TRBJ1-6; CDR3 length: 14; V gene: TRBV5-1; CDR3 protein: ASSLEGGLINSPLH
J gene: TRBJ2-7; CDR3 length: 11; V gene: TRBV29-1; CDR3 protein: SVCPGEGGEQY
J gene: TRBJ2-4; CDR3 length: 13; V gene: TRBV14; CDR3 protein: ASSQKVRAKNIQY
J gene: TRBJ1-1; CDR3 length: 12; V gene: TRBV6-6; CDR3 protein: ASSYSSVAEEAF
J gene: TRBJ1-4; CDR3 length: 13; V gene: TRBV27; CDR3 protein: ASSLQFGLGEKLF
J gene: TRBJ1-6; CDR3 length: 13; V gene: TRBV15; CDR3 protein: ATSGPRKGYSPLH
J gene: TRBJ2-2; CDR3 length: 14; V gene: TRBV4-3; CDR3 protein: ASSQDFLADTGELF
J gene: TRBJ2-1; CDR3 length: 13; V gene: TRBV9; CDR3 protein: ANSATRIAYNEQF
J gene: TRBJ2-5; CDR3 length: 11; V gene: TRBV10-3; CDR3 protein: AISAGAEETQY
J gene: TRBJ2-6; CDR3 length: 9; V gene: TRBV29-1; CDR3 protein: SVVGANVLT
J gene: TRBJ2-5; CDR3 length: 13; V gene: TRBV6-6; CDR3 protein: ASSYSSPGQETQY
J gene: NA; CDR3 length: 12; V gene: TRBV4-3; CDR3 protein: ASSQTGGLRTQY
J gene: TRBJ1-4; CDR3 length: 13; V gene: TRBV5-1; CDR3 protein: ASRLEGSRNEKLF
J gene: TRBJ2-3; CDR3 length: 13; V gene: TRBV7-9; CDR3 protein: ASTNGDSDTDTQY
J gene: NA; CDR3 length: 11; V gene: TRBV7-6; CDR3 protein: ASGLAGGDEQF
J gene: TRBJ1-4; CDR3 length: 12; V gene: TRBV7-3; CDR3 protein: ASSLRSGDEKLF
J gene: TRBJ2-1; CDR3 length: 13; V gene: TRBV6-1; CDR3 protein: ASSEARTGVGEQF
J gene: TRBJ1-5; CDR3 length: 14; V gene: TRBV28; CDR3 protein: ASSLWGQGINQPQH